These T cell receptor beta chains were read from a single sample in a study of control samples from healthy donors and cancer patients. Sequencing was performed with immunoSEQ multiplex PCR; in TCRdb, only in-frame clones are kept and a portion is missing. The repertoire has over 150,000 clones, approximately 94% of them found once; the top ten carry 14%. The material sequenced was PBMCs. These receptors came from a man aged 60-69 years with colorectal cancer. CDR3s leave out the opening cysteine and the closing phenylalanine or tryptophan. The D gene is left open where the match is weak.

V gene: TRBV24-1
D gene: -
CDR3 protein: ATSDTSRTGELF

V gene: TRBV11-2
D gene: -
CDR3 protein: ASSLVGNLAGSPLH

V gene: TRBV19
D gene: -
CDR3 protein: ASAPSPTGPYGYT

V gene: TRBV20-1
D gene: -
CDR3 protein: SASLGGANTGELF

V gene: TRBV6-6
D gene: TRBD1
CDR3 protein: ASSRGGQVGQSNEQF

V gene: TRBV6-2/TRBV6-3
D gene: -
CDR3 protein: ASSYSKAAGNREKLF

V gene: TRBV6-5
D gene: -
CDR3 protein: ASSYSSGAKQPQH

V gene: TRBV30
D gene: TRBD1
CDR3 protein: AWTGQGNEQF

V gene: TRBV6-5
D gene: -
CDR3 protein: ASSYSAESYGYT

V gene: TRBV10-3
D gene: -
CDR3 protein: AISDRGNYGYT

V gene: TRBV5-1
D gene: -
CDR3 protein: ASSKRGSPYEQY

V gene: TRBV29-1
D gene: TRBD2
CDR3 protein: SVEVAGTTDTQY

V gene: TRBV19
D gene: -
CDR3 protein: ASSIGGRDTGELF

V gene: TRBV10-3
D gene: -
CDR3 protein: AISEYKESYEQY

V gene: TRBV10-1
D gene: -
CDR3 protein: ASSESGLGAREQY

V gene: TRBV12-5
D gene: -
CDR3 protein: ASGLEQGLINYGYT

V gene: TRBV5-1
D gene: -
CDR3 protein: ASSKAGNANEKLF

V gene: TRBV5-5
D gene: TRBD2
CDR3 protein: ASSLGTSGGAGTDTQY

V gene: TRBV10-1
D gene: -
CDR3 protein: ASINRPGSLPLSGANVLT

V gene: TRBV7-2
D gene: TRBD1
CDR3 protein: ASSPRTGGQPQH

V gene: TRBV30
D gene: -
CDR3 protein: AWSVQGNEKLF

V gene: TRBV5-1
D gene: TRBD1
CDR3 protein: ASSLSGTGFGYT

V gene: TRBV5-4
D gene: TRBD1
CDR3 protein: ASSLALGTGVGYT

V gene: TRBV11-2
D gene: TRBD1
CDR3 protein: ASSHWDRATIAKNIQY

V gene: TRBV19
D gene: -
CDR3 protein: ASSIVFGHLEAF

V gene: TRBV5-1
D gene: -
CDR3 protein: ASSLGQDNSPLH

V gene: TRBV6-1
D gene: -
CDR3 protein: ASSVGPGGLMGNTIY

V gene: TRBV25-1
D gene: -
CDR3 protein: ASSEYGPSGTDTQY

V gene: TRBV27
D gene: -
CDR3 protein: ASSPRGAGTDTQY

V gene: TRBV21-1
D gene: -
CDR3 protein: ASSLMNLPLSNQPQH

V gene: TRBV29-1
D gene: TRBD1
CDR3 protein: SVWGQGSTEAF

V gene: TRBV7-9
D gene: -
CDR3 protein: ASSLKGQMETQY

V gene: TRBV5-5
D gene: TRBD1
CDR3 protein: ASSRARDSFEKLF

V gene: TRBV5-6
D gene: -
CDR3 protein: ASSLGDVPSGNTIY

V gene: TRBV6-5
D gene: TRBD1
CDR3 protein: ASRGQPNTEAF

V gene: TRBV20-1
D gene: -
CDR3 protein: SARQGYGYT

V gene: TRBV28
D gene: -
CDR3 protein: ASSSHPGAPRREKLF

V gene: TRBV6-5
D gene: -
CDR3 protein: ASSGGQGLSYEQY

V gene: TRBV7-9
D gene: TRBD1
CDR3 protein: ASSQTGPSYNEQF

V gene: TRBV5-5
D gene: -
CDR3 protein: ASSLASHNTEAF

V gene: TRBV15
D gene: -
CDR3 protein: ATRIPPTDEQY

V gene: TRBV4-1
D gene: TRBD2
CDR3 protein: ASSGTTYGTQY

V gene: TRBV18
D gene: -
CDR3 protein: ASSRGQSSYEQY

V gene: TRBV2
D gene: -
CDR3 protein: ASSAELPTTGNTIY

V gene: TRBV6-5
D gene: -
CDR3 protein: ASSSGQTYEQY

V gene: TRBV15
D gene: -
CDR3 protein: ATSLDGFNQPQH

V gene: TRBV4-3
D gene: -
CDR3 protein: ASSQDPHRVYGYT

V gene: TRBV19
D gene: -
CDR3 protein: ASSSLGTPGEKLF

V gene: TRBV7-6
D gene: -
CDR3 protein: ASSLGGDTEAF

V gene: TRBV6-6
D gene: TRBD1
CDR3 protein: ASSYGQVNTEAF

V gene: TRBV7-2
D gene: -
CDR3 protein: ASSLSTFSGNTIY

V gene: TRBV6-6
D gene: -
CDR3 protein: ASSYSGDEQY

V gene: TRBV19
D gene: -
CDR3 protein: ASSPGTPIGIEKLF

V gene: TRBV2
D gene: -
CDR3 protein: ASSAGGPSYEQY

V gene: TRBV28
D gene: -
CDR3 protein: ASSLAGNYGYT